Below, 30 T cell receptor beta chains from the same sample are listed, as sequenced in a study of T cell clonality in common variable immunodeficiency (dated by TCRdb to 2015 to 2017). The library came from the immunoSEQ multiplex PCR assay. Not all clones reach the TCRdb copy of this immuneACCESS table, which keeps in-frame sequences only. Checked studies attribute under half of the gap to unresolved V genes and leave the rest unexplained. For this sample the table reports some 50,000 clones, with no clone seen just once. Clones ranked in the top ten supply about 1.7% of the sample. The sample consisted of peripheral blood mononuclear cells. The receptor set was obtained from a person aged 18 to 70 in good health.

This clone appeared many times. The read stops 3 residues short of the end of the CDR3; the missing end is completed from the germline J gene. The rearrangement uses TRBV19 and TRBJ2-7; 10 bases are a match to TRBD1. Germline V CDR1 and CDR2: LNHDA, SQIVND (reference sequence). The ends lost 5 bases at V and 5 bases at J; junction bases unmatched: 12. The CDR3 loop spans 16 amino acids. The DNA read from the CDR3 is TGTGCCAGTAGTCCACACCGGGACAGGGGAGTGCACGAG. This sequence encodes CASSPHRDRGVHE. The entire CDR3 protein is CASSPHRDRGVHEQYF.

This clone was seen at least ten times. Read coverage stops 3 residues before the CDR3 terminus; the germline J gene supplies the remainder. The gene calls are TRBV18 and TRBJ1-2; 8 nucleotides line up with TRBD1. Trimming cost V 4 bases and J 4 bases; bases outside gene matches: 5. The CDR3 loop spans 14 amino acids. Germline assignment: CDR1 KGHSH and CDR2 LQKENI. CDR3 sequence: CASSRGDRSYGYTF. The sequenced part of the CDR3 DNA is TGTGCCAGCTCACGAGGGGACAGGAGCTATGGC. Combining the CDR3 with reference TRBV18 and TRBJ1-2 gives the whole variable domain NAGVMQNPRHLVRRRGQEARLRCSPMKGHSHVYWYRQLPEEGLKFMVYLQKENIIDESGMPKERFSAEFPKEGPSILRIQQVVRGDSAAYFCASSRGDRSYGYTFGSGTRLTVV.

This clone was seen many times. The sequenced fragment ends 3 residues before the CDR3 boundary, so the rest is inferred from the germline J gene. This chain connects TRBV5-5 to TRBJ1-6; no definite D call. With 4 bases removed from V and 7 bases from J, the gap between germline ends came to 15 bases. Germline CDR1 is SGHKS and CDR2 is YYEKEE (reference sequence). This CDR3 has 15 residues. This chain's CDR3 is CASSPTVEGNSPLHF. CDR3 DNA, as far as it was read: TGTGCCAGCAGCCCTACCGTTGAAGGGAATTCACCC.

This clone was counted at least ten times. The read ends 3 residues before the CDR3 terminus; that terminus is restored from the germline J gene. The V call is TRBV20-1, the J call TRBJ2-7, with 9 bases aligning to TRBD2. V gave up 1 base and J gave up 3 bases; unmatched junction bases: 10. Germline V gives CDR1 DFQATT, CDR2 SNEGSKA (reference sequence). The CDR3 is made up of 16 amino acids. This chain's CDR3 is CSARGVGTSRHYEQYF. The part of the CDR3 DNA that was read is TGCAGTGCTAGAGGGGTGGGGACTAGCAGGCACTACGAG.

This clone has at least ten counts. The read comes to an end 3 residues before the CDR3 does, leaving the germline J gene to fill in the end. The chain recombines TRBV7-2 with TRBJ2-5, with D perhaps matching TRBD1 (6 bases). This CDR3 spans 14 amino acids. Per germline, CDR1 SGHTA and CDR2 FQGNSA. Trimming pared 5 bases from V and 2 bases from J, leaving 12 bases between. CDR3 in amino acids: CASSQGQFQETQYF. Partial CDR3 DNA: TGTGCCAGCAGCCAAGGACAGTTTCAAGAGACC.

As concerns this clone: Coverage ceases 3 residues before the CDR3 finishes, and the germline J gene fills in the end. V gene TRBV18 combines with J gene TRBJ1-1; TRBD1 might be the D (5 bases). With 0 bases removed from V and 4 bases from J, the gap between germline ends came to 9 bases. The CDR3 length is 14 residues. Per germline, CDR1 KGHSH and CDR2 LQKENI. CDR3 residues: CASSPPAGGTEAFF. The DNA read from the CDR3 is TGTGCCAGCTCACCACCGGCGGGGGGCACTGAA.

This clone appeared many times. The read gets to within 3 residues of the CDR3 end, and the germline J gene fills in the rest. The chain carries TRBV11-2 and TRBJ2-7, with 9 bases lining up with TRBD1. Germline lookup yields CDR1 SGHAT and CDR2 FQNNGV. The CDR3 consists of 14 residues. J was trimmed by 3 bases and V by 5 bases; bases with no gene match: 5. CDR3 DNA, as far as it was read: TGTGCCAGCAGCCCGTCGACAGGGGGCTACGAG. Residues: CASSPSTGGYE. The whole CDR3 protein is CASSPSTGGYEQYF.

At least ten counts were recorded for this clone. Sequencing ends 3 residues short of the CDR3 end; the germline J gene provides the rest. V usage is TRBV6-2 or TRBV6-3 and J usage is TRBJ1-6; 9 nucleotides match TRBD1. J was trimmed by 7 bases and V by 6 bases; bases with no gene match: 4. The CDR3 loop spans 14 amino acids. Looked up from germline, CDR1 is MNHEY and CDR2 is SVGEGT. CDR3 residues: CASSRTGENSPLHF. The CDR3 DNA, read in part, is TGTGCCAGCAGCAGGACAGGGGAGAATTCACCC.

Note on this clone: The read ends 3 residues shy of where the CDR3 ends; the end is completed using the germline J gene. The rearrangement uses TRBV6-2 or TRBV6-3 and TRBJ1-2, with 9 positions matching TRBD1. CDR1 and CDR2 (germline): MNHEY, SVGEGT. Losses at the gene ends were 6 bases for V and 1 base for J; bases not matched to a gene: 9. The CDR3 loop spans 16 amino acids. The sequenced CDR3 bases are TGTGCCAGCAGCTCTACAGGGGGCGCGAATAACTATGGC. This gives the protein CASSSTGGANNYG. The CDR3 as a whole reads CASSSTGGANNYGYTF.

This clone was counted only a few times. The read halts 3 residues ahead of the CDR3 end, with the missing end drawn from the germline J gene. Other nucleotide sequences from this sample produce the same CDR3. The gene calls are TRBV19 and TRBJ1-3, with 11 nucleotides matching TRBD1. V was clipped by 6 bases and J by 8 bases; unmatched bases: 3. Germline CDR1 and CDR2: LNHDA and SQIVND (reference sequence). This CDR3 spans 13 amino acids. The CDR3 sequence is CASSRDRGDTIYF. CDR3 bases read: TGTGCCAGTAGCCGGGACAGGGGGGACACC.

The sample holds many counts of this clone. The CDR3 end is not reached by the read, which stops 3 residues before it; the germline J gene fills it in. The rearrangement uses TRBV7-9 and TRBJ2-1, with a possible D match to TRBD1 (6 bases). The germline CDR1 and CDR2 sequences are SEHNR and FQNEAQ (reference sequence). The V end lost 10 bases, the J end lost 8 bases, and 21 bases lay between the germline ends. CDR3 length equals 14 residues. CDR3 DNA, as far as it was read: TGTGCCACCCCCAAAAAACAGGGTGGGGATGAG. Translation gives CATPKKQGGDE. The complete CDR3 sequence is CATPKKQGGDEQFF.

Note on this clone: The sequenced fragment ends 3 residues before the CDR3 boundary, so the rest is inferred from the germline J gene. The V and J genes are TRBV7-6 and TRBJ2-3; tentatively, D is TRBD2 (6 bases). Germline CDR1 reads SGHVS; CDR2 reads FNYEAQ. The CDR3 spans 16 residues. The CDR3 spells CASSLPKENNIAAQYF. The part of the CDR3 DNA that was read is TGTGCCAGCAGCTTACCTAAAGAAAATAATATAGCGGCG.

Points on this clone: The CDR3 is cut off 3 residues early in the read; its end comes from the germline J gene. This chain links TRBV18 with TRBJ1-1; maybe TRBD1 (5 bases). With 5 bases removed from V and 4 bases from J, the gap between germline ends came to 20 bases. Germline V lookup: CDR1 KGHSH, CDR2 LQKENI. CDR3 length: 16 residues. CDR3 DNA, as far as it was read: TGTGCCAGCTCAATCAGCGGCGGGGAGGGGACCACTGAA. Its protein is CASSISGGEGTTE. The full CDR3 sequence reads CASSISGGEGTTEAFF.

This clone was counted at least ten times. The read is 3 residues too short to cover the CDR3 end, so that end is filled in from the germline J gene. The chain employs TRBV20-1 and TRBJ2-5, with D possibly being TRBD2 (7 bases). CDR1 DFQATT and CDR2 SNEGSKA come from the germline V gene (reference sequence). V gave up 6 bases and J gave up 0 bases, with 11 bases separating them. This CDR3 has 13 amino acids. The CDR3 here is CSARGLYQETQYF. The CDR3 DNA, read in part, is TGCAGTGCGCGGGGGCTATACCAAGAGACC.

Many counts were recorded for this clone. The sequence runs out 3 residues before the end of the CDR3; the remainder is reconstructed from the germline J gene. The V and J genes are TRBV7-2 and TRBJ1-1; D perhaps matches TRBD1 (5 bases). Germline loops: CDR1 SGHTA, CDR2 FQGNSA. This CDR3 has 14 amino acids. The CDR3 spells CASSWGTTGVEAFF. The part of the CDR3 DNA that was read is TGTGCCAGCAGCTGGGGGACTACGGGGGTGGAA.

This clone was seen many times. CDR3 bases read: TGTGCCAGCAGCGTAGCCCCAGCGGGATTCGAGGGCAATGAG. It codes for CASSVAPAGFEGNE. The complete CDR3 protein is CASSVAPAGFEGNEQFF. V usage is TRBV9 and J usage is TRBJ2-1, with 7 bases identical to TRBD2. Sequencing ends 3 residues short of the CDR3 end; the germline J gene provides the rest. Unmatched junction bases numbered 12, after V lost 0 bases and J lost 6 bases. The germline gives CDR1 SGDLS, CDR2 YYNGEE. This CDR3 has 17 amino acids.

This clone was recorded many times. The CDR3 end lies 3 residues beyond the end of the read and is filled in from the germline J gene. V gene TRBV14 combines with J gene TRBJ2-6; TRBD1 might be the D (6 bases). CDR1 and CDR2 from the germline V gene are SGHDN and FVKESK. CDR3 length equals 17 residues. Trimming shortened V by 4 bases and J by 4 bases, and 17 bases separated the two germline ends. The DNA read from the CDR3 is TGTGCCAGCAGCCCAACTCTAGGACAGCCCGGGGCCAACGTC. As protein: CASSPTLGQPGANV. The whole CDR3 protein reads CASSPTLGQPGANVLTF.

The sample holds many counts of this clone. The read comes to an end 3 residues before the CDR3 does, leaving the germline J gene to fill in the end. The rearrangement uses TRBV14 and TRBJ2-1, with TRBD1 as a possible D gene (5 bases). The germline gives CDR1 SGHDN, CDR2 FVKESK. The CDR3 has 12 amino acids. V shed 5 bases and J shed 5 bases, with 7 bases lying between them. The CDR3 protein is CASSYRNNEQFF. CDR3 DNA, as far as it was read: TGTGCCAGCAGCTACAGGAACAATGAG.

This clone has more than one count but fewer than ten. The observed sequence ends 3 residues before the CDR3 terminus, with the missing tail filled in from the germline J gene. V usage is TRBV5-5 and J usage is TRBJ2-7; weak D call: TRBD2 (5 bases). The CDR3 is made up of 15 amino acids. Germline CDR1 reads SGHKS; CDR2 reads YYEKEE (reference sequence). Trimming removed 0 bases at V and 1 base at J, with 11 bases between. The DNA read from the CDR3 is TGTGCCAGCAGCTTGGGCGGGCGGAATTCCTACGAG. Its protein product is CASSLGGRNSYE. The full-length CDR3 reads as CASSLGGRNSYEQYF.

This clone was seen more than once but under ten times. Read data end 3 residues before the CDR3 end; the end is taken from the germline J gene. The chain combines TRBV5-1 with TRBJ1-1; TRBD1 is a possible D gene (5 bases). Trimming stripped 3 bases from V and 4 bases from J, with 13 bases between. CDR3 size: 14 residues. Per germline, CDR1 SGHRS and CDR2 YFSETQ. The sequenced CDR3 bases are TGCGCCAGCAGCTCCGGGGGGTTGGGCACTGAA. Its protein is CASSSGGLGTE. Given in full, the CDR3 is CASSSGGLGTEAFF.

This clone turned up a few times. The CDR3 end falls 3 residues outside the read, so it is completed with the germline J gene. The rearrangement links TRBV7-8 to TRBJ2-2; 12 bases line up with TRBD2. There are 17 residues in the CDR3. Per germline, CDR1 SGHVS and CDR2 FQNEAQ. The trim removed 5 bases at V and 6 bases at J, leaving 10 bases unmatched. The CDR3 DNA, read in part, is TGTGCCAGCAGCCCGAGACTAGCGGGAGTAGGGTCCGGGGAG. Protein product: CASSPRLAGVGSGE. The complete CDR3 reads CASSPRLAGVGSGELFF.

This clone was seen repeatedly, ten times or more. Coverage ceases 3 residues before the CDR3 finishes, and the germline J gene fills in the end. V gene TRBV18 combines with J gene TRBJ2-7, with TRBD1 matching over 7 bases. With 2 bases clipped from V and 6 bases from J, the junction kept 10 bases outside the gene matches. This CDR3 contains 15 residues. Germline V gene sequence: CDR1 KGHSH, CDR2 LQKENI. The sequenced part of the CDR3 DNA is TGTGCCAGCTCACCAGCCCGGGACAGACTGGGCGAG. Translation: CASSPARDRLGE. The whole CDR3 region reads CASSPARDRLGEQYF.

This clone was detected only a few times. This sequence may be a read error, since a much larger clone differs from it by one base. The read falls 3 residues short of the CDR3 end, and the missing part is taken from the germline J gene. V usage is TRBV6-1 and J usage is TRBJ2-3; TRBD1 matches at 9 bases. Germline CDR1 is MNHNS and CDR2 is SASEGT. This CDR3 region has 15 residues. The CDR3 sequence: CASSEDRGEDQPQYF. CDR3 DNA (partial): TGTGCCAGCAGTGAGGACAGGGGAGAGGATCAGCCG.

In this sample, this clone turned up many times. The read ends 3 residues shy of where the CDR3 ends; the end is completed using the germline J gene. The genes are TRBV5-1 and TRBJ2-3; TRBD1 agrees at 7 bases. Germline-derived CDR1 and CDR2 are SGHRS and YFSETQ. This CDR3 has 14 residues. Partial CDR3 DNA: TGCGCCAGCACTGAGGGGGCGAGAAGAGAGACG. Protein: CASTEGARRET. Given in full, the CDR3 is CASTEGARRETQYF.

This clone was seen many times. Incomplete CDR3 DNA: TGTGCCAGCAGATCCGGGACTTCCAACAATGAG. As protein: CASRSGTSNNE. The complete CDR3 reads CASRSGTSNNEQFF. The V gene is TRBV6-2 or TRBV6-3, the J gene TRBJ2-1; TRBD2 might be the D (6 bases). The CDR3 end is not reached by the read, which stops 3 residues before it; the germline J gene fills it in. V was trimmed by 6 bases and J by 5 bases, leaving 14 bases between them. CDR3 size: 14 residues. The germline CDR1 and CDR2 sequences are MNHEY and SVGEGT.

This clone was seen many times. The part of the CDR3 DNA that was read is TGCGCCAGCAGCTTGGCTAGCGGGAGGTACGAG. Its protein is CASSLASGRYE. In full, the CDR3 reads CASSLASGRYEQYF. This rearrangement joins TRBV5-1 to TRBJ2-7, with 11 nucleotides matching TRBD2. The read falls 3 residues short of the CDR3 end, and the missing part is taken from the germline J gene. V lost 0 bases and J lost 4; bases outside the gene matches: 0. This CDR3 has 14 residues. The germline V gene encodes CDR1 SGHRS and CDR2 YFSETQ. The full variable domain, in which reference TRBV5-1 and TRBJ2-7 provide the parts outside the CDR3, is KAGVTQTPRYLIKTRGQQVTLSCSPISGHRSVSWYQQTPGQGLQFLFEYFSETQRNKGNFPGRFSGRQFSNSRSEMNVSTLELGDSALYLCASSLASGRYEQYFGPGTRLTVT.

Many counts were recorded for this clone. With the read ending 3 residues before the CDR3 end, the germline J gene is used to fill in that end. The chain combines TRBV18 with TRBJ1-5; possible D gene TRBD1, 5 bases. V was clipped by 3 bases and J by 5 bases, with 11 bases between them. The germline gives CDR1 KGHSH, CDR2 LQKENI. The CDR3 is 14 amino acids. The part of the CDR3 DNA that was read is TGTGCCAGCTCACCGGGCAGGGAGGATCAGCCC. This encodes CASSPGREDQP. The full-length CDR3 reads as CASSPGREDQPQHF.

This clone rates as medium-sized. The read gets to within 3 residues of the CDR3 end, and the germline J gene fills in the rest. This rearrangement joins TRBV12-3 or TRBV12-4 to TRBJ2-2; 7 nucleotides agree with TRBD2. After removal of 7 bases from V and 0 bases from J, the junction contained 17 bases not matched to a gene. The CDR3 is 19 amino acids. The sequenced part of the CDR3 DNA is TGTGCCAGCATTTTTTTCCCCGACCCGGGACTAACGAACACCGGGGAG. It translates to CASIFFPDPGLTNTGE. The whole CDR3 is CASIFFPDPGLTNTGELFF.

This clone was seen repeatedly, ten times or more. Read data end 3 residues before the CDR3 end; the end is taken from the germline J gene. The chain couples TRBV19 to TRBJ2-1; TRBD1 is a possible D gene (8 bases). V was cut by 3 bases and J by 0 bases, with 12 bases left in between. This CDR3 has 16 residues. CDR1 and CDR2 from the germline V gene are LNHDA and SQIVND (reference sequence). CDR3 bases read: TGTGCCAGTAGTATTACAGGGGGGGGCTCCTACAATGAG. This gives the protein CASSITGGGSYNE. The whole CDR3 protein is CASSITGGGSYNEQFF.

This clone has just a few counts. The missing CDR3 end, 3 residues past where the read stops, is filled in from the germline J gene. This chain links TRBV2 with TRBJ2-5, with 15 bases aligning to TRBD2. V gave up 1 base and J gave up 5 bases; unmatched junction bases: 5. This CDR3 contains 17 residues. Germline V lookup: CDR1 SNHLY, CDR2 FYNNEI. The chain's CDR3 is CASSEGTSGGAGETQYF. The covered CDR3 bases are TGTGCCAGCAGTGAAGGGACTAGCGGGGGGGCGGGGGAGACC.